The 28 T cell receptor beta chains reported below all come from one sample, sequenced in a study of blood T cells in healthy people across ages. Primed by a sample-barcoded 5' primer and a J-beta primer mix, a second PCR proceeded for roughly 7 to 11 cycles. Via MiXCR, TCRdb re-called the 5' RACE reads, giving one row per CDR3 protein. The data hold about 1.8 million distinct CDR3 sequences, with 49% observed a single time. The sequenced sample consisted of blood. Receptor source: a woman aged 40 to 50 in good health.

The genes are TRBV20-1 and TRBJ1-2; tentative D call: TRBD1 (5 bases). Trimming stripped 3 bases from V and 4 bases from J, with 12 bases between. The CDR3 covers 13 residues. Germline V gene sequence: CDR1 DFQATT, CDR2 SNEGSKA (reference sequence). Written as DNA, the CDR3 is TGCAGTGCTAGCAATACAGGAGTCTATGGCTACACCTTC. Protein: CSASNTGVYGYTF.

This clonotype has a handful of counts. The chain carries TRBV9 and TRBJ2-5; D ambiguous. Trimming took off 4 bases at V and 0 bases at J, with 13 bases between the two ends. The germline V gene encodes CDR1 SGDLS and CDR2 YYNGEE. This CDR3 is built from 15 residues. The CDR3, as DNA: TGTGCCAGCAGCTTCGAGGTGGGATACCAAGAGACCCAGTACTTC. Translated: CASSFEVGYQETQYF.

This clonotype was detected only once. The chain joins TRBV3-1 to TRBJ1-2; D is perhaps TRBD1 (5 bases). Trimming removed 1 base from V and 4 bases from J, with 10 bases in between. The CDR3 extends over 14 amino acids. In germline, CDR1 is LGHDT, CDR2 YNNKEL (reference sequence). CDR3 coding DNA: TGTGCCAGCAGCCAAGCGTTCGGGGGCTATGGCTACACCTTC. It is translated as CASSQAFGGYGYTF.

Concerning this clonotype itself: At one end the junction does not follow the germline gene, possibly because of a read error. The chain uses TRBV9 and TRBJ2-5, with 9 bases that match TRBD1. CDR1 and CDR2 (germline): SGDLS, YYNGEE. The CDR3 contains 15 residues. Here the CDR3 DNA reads TGTGCCAACAGCGCACAGGGGGCGCGGGAAGAGACCCAGTACTTC. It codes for CANSAQGAREETQYF. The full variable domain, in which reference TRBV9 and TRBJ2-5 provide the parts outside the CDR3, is DSGVTQTPKHLITATGQRVTLRCSPRSGDLSVYWYQQSLDQGLQFLIQYYNGEERAKGNILERFSAQQFPDLHSELNLSSLELGDSALYFCANSAQGAREETQYFGPGTRLLVL.

In DNA, the CDR3 is TGTGCCAGCAGCCAAGATTTCACAGGCACAGATACGCAGTATTTT. It codes for CASSQDFTGTDTQYF. The chain has TRBV14 and TRBJ2-3, with no clear D. Trimming stripped 0 bases from V and 1 base from J, with 8 bases between. The CDR3 totals 15 residues. CDR1 and CDR2 from the germline V gene are SGHDN and FVKESK.

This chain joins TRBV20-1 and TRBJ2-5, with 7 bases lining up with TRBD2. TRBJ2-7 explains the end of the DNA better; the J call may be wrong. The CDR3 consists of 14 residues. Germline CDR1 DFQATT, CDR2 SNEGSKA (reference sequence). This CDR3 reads CSARDGRGGDEQYF. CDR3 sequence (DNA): TGCAGTGCTAGAGATGGCCGGGGAGGGGACGAGCAGTACTTC.

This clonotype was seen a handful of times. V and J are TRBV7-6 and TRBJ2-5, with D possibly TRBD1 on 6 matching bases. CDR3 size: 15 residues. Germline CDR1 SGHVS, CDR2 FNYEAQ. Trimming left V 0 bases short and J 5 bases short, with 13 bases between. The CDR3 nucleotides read TGTGCCAGCAGCTTAGCCCACAGGGTTGGGGAGACCCAGTACTTC. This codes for CASSLAHRVGETQYF.

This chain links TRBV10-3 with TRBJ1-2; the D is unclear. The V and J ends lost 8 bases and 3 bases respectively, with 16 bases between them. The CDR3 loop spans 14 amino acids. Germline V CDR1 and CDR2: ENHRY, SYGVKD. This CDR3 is CAIRNSPPDYGYTF. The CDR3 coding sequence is TGTGCCATCCGAAATTCTCCCCCCGACTATGGCTACACCTTC.

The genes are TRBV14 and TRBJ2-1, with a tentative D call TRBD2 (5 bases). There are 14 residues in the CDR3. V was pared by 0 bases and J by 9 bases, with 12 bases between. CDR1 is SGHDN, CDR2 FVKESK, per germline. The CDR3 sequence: CASSQELRGSEQFF. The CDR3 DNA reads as TGTGCCAGCAGCCAAGAATTGAGAGGGTCTGAGCAGTTCTTC.

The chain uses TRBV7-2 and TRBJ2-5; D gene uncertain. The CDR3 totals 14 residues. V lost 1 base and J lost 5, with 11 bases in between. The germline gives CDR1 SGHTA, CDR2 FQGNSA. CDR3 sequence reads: CASSLEVLRETQYF. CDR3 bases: TGTGCCAGCAGCTTAGAGGTATTGAGGGAGACCCAGTACTTC. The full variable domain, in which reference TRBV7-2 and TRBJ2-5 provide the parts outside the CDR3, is GAGVSQSPSNKVTEKGKDVELRCDPISGHTALYWYRQSLGQGLEFLIYFQGNSAPDKSGLPSDRFSAERTGGSVSTLTIQRTQQEDSAVYLCASSLEVLRETQYFGPGTRLLVL.

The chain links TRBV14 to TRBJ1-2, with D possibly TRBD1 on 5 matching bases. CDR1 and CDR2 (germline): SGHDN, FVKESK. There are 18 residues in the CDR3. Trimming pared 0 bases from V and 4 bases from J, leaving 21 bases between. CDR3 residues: CASSQEGIPFARGYGYTF. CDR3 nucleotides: TGTGCCAGCAGCCAAGAGGGCATTCCTTTTGCGAGGGGCTATGGCTACACCTTC.

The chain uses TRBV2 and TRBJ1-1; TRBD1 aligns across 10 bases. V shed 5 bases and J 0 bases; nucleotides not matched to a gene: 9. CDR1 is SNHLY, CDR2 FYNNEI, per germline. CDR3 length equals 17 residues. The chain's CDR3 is CASSFRDRGKLNTEAFF. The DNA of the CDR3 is TGTGCCAGCAGTTTCCGGGACAGGGGAAAATTGAACACTGAAGCTTTCTTT.

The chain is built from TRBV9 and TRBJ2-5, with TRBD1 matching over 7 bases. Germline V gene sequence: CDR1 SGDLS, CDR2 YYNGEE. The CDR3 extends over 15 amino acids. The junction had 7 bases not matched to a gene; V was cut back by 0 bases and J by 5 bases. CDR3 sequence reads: CASSVDTGVTETQYF. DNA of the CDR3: TGTGCCAGCAGCGTAGATACAGGGGTTACGGAGACCCAGTACTTC.

In DNA, the CDR3 is TGTGCCAGCAGGCCCAACCGTCAGGGGGCAGGGACTGAAGCTTTCTTT. It codes for CASRPNRQGAGTEAFF. The rearrangement joins TRBV6-6 to TRBJ1-1; 8 nucleotides line up with TRBD1. V gave up 6 bases and J gave up 5 bases; unmatched junction bases: 14. The CDR3 spans 16 residues. Germline V lookup: CDR1 MNHNY, CDR2 SVGAGI (reference sequence).

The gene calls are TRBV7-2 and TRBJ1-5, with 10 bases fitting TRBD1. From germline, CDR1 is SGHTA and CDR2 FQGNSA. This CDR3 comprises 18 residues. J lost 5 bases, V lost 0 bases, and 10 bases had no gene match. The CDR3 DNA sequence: TGTGCCAGCAGCTTAGCCATAACCGGGACAGGGGTTCATCAGCCCCAGCATTTT. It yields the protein CASSLAITGTGVHQPQHF. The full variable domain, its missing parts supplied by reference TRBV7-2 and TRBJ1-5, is GAGVSQSPSNKVTEKGKDVELRCDPISGHTALYWYRQSLGQGLEFLIYFQGNSAPDKSGLPSDRFSAERTGGSVSTLTIQRTQQEDSAVYLCASSLAITGTGVHQPQHFGDGTRLSIL.

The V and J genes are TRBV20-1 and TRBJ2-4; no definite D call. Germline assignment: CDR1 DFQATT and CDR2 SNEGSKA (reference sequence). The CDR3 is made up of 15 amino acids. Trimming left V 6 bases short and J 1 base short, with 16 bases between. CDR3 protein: CSARPPGEAKNIQYF. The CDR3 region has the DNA TGCAGTGCCCGACCCCCCGGCGAGGCCAAAAACATTCAGTACTTC.

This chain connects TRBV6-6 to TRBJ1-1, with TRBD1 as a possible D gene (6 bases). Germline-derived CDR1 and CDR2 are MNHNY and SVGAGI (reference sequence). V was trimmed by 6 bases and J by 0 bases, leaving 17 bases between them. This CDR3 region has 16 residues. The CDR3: CASRDPPGGLNTEAFF. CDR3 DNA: TGTGCCAGCAGAGACCCACCCGGGGGCCTGAACACTGAAGCTTTCTTT.

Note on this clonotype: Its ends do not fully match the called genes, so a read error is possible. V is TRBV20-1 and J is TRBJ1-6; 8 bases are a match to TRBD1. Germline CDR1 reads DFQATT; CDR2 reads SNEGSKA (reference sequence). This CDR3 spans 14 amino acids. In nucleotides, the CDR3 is TGCAGTGCTGGAGAAGACAGGGGTTATTCACCCCTCCACTTT. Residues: CSAGEDRGYSPLHF.

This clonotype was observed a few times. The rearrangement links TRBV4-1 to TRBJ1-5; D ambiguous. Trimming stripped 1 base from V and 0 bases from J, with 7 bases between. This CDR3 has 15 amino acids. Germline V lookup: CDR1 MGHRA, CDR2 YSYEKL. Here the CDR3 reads CASSQAPDSNQPQHF. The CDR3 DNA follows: TGCGCCAGCAGCCAAGCGCCGGATAGCAATCAGCCCCAGCATTTT.

CDR3 region: CASSLDRSTYNEQFF. CDR3 DNA sequence: TGTGCCAGCAGCTTAGATCGGAGTACCTACAATGAGCAGTTCTTC. The rearrangement links TRBV7-2 to TRBJ2-1; D gene unclear. Germline CDR1 SGHTA, CDR2 FQGNSA. The V end lost 1 base, the J end lost 2 bases, and 9 bases lay between the germline ends. This CDR3 contains 15 residues. Together with reference TRBV7-2 and TRBJ2-1, the CDR3 gives the full variable domain: GAGVSQSPSNKVTEKGKDVELRCDPISGHTALYWYRQSLGQGLEFLIYFQGNSAPDKSGLPSDRFSAERTGGSVSTLTIQRTQQEDSAVYLCASSLDRSTYNEQFFGPGTRLTVL.

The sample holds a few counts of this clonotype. CDR3 DNA sequence: TGTGCCAGCAGCTCCACTGGGAAAAACGAGCAGTACTTC. This gives the protein CASSSTGKNEQYF. The chain recombines TRBV7-9 with TRBJ2-7; no reliable D call. V lost 4 bases, J lost 5 bases, and 12 bases lay in between. There are 13 residues in the CDR3. CDR1 and CDR2 (germline): SEHNR, FQNEAQ (reference sequence). Drawing the rest from reference TRBV7-9 and TRBJ2-7, the complete variable domain is DTGVSQNPRHKITKRGQNVTFRCDPISEHNRLYWYRQTLGQGPEFLTYFQNEAQLEKSRLLSDRFSAERPKGSFSTLEIQRTEQGDSAMYLCASSSTGKNEQYFGPGTRLTVT.

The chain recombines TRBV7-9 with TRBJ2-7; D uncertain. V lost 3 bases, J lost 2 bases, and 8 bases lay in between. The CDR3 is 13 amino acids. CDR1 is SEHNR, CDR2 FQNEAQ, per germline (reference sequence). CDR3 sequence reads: CASSFTPTYEQYF. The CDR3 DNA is TGTGCCAGCAGCTTTACACCTACCTACGAGCAGTACTTC.

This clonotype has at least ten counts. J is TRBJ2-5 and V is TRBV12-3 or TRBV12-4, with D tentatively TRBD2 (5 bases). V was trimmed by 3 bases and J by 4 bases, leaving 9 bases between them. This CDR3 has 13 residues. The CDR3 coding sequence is TGTGCCAGCAGTTTGGCTAGCATAGAGACCCAGTACTTC. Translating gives CASSLASIETQYF.

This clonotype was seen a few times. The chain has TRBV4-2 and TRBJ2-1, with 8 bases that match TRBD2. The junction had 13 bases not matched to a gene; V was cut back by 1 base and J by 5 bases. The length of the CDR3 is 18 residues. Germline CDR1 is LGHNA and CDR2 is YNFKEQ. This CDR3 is CASSQANLRGAGDNEQFF. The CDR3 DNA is TGTGCCAGCAGCCAAGCCAACTTAAGAGGAGCGGGGGACAATGAGCAGTTCTTC.

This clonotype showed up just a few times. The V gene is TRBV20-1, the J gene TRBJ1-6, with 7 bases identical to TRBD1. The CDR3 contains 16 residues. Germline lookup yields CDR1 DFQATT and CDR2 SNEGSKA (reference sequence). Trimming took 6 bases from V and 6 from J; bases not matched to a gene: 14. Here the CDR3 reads CSARRQGVGSNSPLHF. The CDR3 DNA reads TGCAGTGCGAGAAGACAGGGAGTGGGGTCTAATTCACCCCTCCACTTT.

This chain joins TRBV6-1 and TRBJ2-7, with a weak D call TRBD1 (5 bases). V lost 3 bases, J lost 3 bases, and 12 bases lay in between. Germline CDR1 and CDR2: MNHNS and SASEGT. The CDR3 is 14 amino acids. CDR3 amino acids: CASSDQGGYYEQYF. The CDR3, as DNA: TGTGCCAGCAGTGACCAGGGCGGCTACTACGAGCAGTACTTC.

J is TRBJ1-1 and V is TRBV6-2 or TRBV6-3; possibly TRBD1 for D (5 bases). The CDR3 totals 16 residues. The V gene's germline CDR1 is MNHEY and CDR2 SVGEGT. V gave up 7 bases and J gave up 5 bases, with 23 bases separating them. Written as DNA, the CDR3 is TGTGCCAGCACCGATCCCGGGACCCTACAAAGGACTGAAGCTTTCTTT. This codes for CASTDPGTLQRTEAFF.

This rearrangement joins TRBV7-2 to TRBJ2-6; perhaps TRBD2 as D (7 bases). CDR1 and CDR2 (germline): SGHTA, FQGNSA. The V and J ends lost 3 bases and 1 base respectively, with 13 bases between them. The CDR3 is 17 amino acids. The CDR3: CASSFWGGASGANVLTF. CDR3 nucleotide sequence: TGTGCCAGCAGCTTTTGGGGGGGGGCTTCTGGGGCCAACGTCCTGACTTTC. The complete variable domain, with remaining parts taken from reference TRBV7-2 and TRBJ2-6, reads GAGVSQSPSNKVTEKGKDVELRCDPISGHTALYWYRQSLGQGLEFLIYFQGNSAPDKSGLPSDRFSAERTGGSVSTLTIQRTQQEDSAVYLCASSFWGGASGANVLTFGAGSRLTVL.